These 22 T cell receptor beta chains were all obtained from the same sample, sequenced in a study of T-cell reconstitution after alpha-beta-depleted transplantation in children. Preparation of the TCRbeta library involved a method that used unique molecular identifiers. One entry per CDR3 protein, called by TCRdb with MiXCR from the PCR reads. The sample records 250,000 to 350,000 distinct CDR3 sequences, around 25% being singletons. The sample was PBMCs, mostly from graft donor cells, taken 180 days after TCRalphabeta/CD19-depleted stem cell transplant. These receptors originate from a male patient aged 10 to 17 who had a stem cell transplant for acute lymphoblastic leukemia, so the T cells may come from the graft donor.

The chain has TRBV10-3 and TRBJ1-1, with a possible D match to TRBD1 (6 bases). Between the trimmed V and J ends, which lost 6 bases and 6 bases, there was a span of 17 bases. The CDR3 sequence is 14 residues long. Germline lookup yields CDR1 ENHRY and CDR2 SYGVKD. The CDR3 here is CAIRGRQEEPEAFF. In nucleotides, the CDR3 is TGTGCCATCAGAGGCCGACAGGAGGAGCCTGAAGCTTTCTTT.

This clonotype was counted only a few times. The V gene is TRBV3-1, the J gene TRBJ2-1, with 8 bases matching TRBD1. Trimming at V came to 2 bases and at J to 8 bases, leaving 8 bases not matched to a gene. This CDR3 has 15 amino acids. Germline lookup yields CDR1 LGHDT and CDR2 YNNKEL (reference sequence). This CDR3 reads CASSQRGQGGDEQFF. The DNA for the CDR3 is TGTGCCAGCAGCCAACGCGGACAGGGTGGTGATGAGCAGTTCTTC.

The chain carries TRBV11-2 and TRBJ2-1; the D is unclear. V lost 1 base to trimming and J lost 5 bases, with 9 bases between them. From germline, CDR1 is SGHAT and CDR2 FQNNGV. The CDR3 totals 14 residues. The CDR3 coding sequence is TGTGCCAGCAGCTTAGGCAACCTAAACAATGAGCAGTTCTTC. Encoded protein: CASSLGNLNNEQFF.

This clonotype was observed a handful of times. The V and J genes are TRBV3-1 and TRBJ2-1; 9 bases match TRBD2. The V gene's germline CDR1 is LGHDT and CDR2 YNNKEL (reference sequence). V gave up 3 bases and J gave up 7 bases; unmatched junction bases: 4. The CDR3 length is 14 residues. CDR3 loop: CASSHSGSGNEQFF. The CDR3 bases are TGTGCCAGCAGCCATAGCGGGAGTGGAAATGAGCAGTTCTTC.

The V call is TRBV9, the J call TRBJ2-1, with D possibly called TRBD1 or TRBD2 (6 bases each). From germline, CDR1 is SGDLS and CDR2 YYNGEE. V shed 0 bases and J shed 2 bases, with 15 bases lying between them. The CDR3 extends over 17 amino acids. CDR3 nucleotides: TGTGCCAGCAGCGTAGGGTGGGGGCGGGACCCCTACAATGAGCAGTTCTTC. Protein sequence: CASSVGWGRDPYNEQFF.

The chain has TRBV12-3 or TRBV12-4 and TRBJ1-2; D is undetermined. Between the trimmed V and J ends, which lost 1 base and 9 bases, there was a span of 9 bases. The CDR3 sequence is 12 residues long. In nucleotides, the CDR3 is TGTGCCAGCAGTTTAGGTTCCAGACGCTACACCTTC. The encoded protein is CASSLGSRRYTF.

The V and J genes are TRBV7-9 and TRBJ1-2; D remains unclear. Germline V CDR1 and CDR2: SEHNR, FQNEAQ (reference sequence). There are 14 residues in the CDR3. V gave up 5 bases and J gave up 5 bases, with 15 bases separating them. This chain's CDR3 is CASSPWGTGYGYTF. CDR3 bases: TGTGCCAGCAGCCCCTGGGGAACGGGGTATGGCTACACCTTC. Complete variable domain (other parts from reference TRBV7-9 and TRBJ1-2): DTGVSQNPRHKITKRGQNVTFRCDPISEHNRLYWYRQTLGQGPEFLTYFQNEAQLEKSRLLSDRFSAERPKGSFSTLEIQRTEQGDSAMYLCASSPWGTGYGYTFGSGTRLTVV.

This chain uses TRBV24-1 with TRBJ2-5; 7 nucleotides agree with TRBD1. CDR1 is KGHDR, CDR2 SFDVKD, per germline. With 3 bases clipped from V and 2 bases from J, the junction kept 2 bases outside the gene matches. CDR3 length: 14 amino acids. This chain's CDR3 is CATSDPGGQETQYF. The CDR3 DNA reads TGTGCCACCAGTGATCCAGGGGGTCAAGAGACCCAGTACTTC.

This clonotype was recorded a few times. The gene calls are TRBV2 and TRBJ2-7; D perhaps matches TRBD2 (6 bases). CDR3 length: 13 amino acids. The V end was cut by 5 bases, the J end by 3 bases, with 11 bases between. Germline assignment: CDR1 SNHLY and CDR2 FYNNEI. This CDR3 reads CASSSGGFYEQYF. In DNA, the CDR3 is TGTGCCAGCAGTTCCGGGGGTTTCTACGAGCAGTACTTC.

This clonotype was counted ten times or more. The chain carries TRBV29-1 and TRBJ2-7, with D perhaps matching TRBD2 (5 bases). This CDR3 has 13 residues. Germline CDR1 and CDR2: SQVTM and ANQGSEA. Trimming removed 0 bases at V and 6 bases at J, with 12 bases between. Written as DNA, the CDR3 is TGCAGCGTTGAAGAACCCCGGGGTTTCGAGCAGTACTTC. It specifies CSVEEPRGFEQYF.

On this clonotype: A junction boundary mismatches the germline segment, possibly from a read error. The CDR3 bases are TGCGCCAGCAGCTGGGGGACCCTCACCAATGGGCAGTTCTTC. Encoded protein: CASSWGTLTNGQFF. The chain combines TRBV5-1 with TRBJ2-1; D possibly matches TRBD1 or TRBD2 (5 bases each). In germline, CDR1 is SGHRS, CDR2 YFSETQ. The CDR3 spans 14 residues.

With regard to this clonotype: A clone one base away is much larger, so this may be a read error. The CDR3 sequence is CAISAGVREVFF. The CDR3 coding sequence is TGTGCCATCAGTGCTGGAGTCAGGGAAGTTTTCTTT. J is TRBJ1-1 and V is TRBV10-3, with D perhaps matching TRBD1 (5 bases). CDR1 and CDR2 from the germline V gene are ENHRY and SYGVKD. CDR3 length: 12 amino acids.

This clonotype has more than one count but fewer than ten. V usage is TRBV6-4 and J usage is TRBJ2-1, with D perhaps TRBD1 (6 bases). Germline values: CDR1 MRHNA, CDR2 SNTAGT. The CDR3 length is 16 residues. The V gene lost 3 bases and the J gene lost 6 bases, with 18 bases spanning the gap. CDR3 residues: CASSEVYPQGSNEQFF. The DNA for the CDR3 is TGTGCCAGCAGTGAGGTGTACCCTCAGGGGTCCAATGAGCAGTTCTTC.

This clonotype was recorded once. The chain is built from TRBV7-3 and TRBJ2-7; 7 bases are shared with TRBD2. With 4 bases clipped from V and 6 bases from J, the junction kept 12 bases outside the gene matches. Germline V gives CDR1 SGHTA, CDR2 FQGTGA. This CDR3 region has 15 residues. The DNA for the CDR3 is TGTGCCAGCAGCTACTCCGGGACTACCCGGGCCGAGCAGTACTTC. This translates into CASSYSGTTRAEQYF. Drawing the rest from reference TRBV7-3 and TRBJ2-7, the complete variable domain is GAGVSQTPSNKVTEKGKYVELRCDPISGHTALYWYRQSLGQGPEFLIYFQGTGAADDSGLPNDRFFAVRPEGSVSTLKIQRTERGDSAVYLCASSYSGTTRAEQYFGPGTRLTVT.

On this clonotype itself: This may be a read error, as it is one base from a much larger clone. The rearrangement links TRBV24-1 to TRBJ2-7; TRBD1 is a possible D gene (5 bases). This CDR3 comprises 13 residues. Germline V CDR1 and CDR2: KGHDR, SFDVKD. CDR3 in amino acids: CVTSYAGTYEQYF. In nucleotides, the CDR3 is TGTGTCACCAGTTATGCAGGGACCTACGAGCAGTACTTC.

This chain joins TRBV12-3 or TRBV12-4 and TRBJ2-3; D is unresolved. V gave up 9 bases and J gave up 0 bases, with 19 bases separating them. This CDR3 has 16 amino acids. The CDR3 DNA reads TGTGCCAGGCACCTTGGAGAGGTTGGGAGCACAGATACGCAGTATTTT. Its protein product is CARHLGEVGSTDTQYF.

This clonotype was counted a few times. The rearrangement links TRBV7-6 to TRBJ2-2; possible D gene TRBD2, 6 bases. This CDR3 is built from 16 residues. Per germline, CDR1 SGHVS and CDR2 FNYEAQ. The ends were cut back, 5 bases at V and 2 bases at J, with 15 bases in the middle. The CDR3 nucleotides are TGTGCCAGCAGCGAGGGTGCTAGCGCTAACACCGGGGAGCTGTTTTTT. Residues: CASSEGASANTGELFF. Supplemented by reference TRBV7-6 and TRBJ2-2, the full variable domain reads GAGVSQSPRYKVTKRGQDVALRCDPISGHVSLYWYRQALGQGPEFLTYFNYEAQQDKSGLPNDRFSAERPEGSISTLTIQRTEQRDSAMYRCASSEGASANTGELFFGEGSRLTVL.

The sample holds one count of this clonotype. The J gene is TRBJ1-1, the V gene TRBV2; no clear D. CDR1 and CDR2 from the germline V gene are SNHLY and FYNNEI. Trimming cost V 7 bases and J 3 bases, with 18 bases left between them. CDR3 length: 15 residues. The CDR3 DNA reads as TGTGCCAGCATAGGAGGGTTCGTCAAGGACACTGAAGCTTTCTTT. It encodes CASIGGFVKDTEAFF. Complete variable domain (other parts from reference TRBV2 and TRBJ1-1): EPEVTQTPSHQVTQMGQEVILRCVPISNHLYFYWYRQILGQKVEFLVSFYNNEISEKSEIFDDQFSVERPDGSNFTLKIRSTKLEDSAMYFCASIGGFVKDTEAFFGQGTRLTVV.

The chain joins TRBV6-1 to TRBJ1-4; D is ambiguous. This CDR3 is built from 14 residues. Germline CDR1 and CDR2: MNHNS and SASEGT. Between the trimmed V and J ends, which lost 6 bases and 0 bases, there was a span of 8 bases. The CDR3 DNA follows: TGTGCCAGCAGGGTGGGCCCAACTAATGAAAAACTGTTTTTT. It translates to CASRVGPTNEKLFF.

The CDR3 loop reads CATSREIGISNHEQYF. The CDR3, as DNA: TGTGCCACCAGCAGAGAAATAGGGATATCTAATCACGAGCAGTACTTC. J is TRBJ2-7 and V is TRBV15; D remains ambiguous. The CDR3 extends over 16 amino acids. The V gene lost 0 bases and the J gene lost 5 bases, with 17 bases spanning the gap. The V gene's germline CDR1 is LNHNV and CDR2 YYDKDF (reference sequence).

The chain carries TRBV5-1 and TRBJ2-5, with 10 bases aligning to TRBD2. CDR1 is SGHRS and CDR2 is YFSETQ in the germline V gene. The CDR3 is 17 amino acids. Losses at the gene ends were 5 bases for V and 5 bases for J; bases not matched to a gene: 15. Here the CDR3 DNA reads TGCGCCAGCAGTCCCCCGCTAGCGGGAGACTCCGGGGAGACCCAGTACTTC. Its translation: CASSPPLAGDSGETQYF.

This clonotype was observed a handful of times. The chain joins TRBV5-1 to TRBJ2-7; a weak D match, TRBD2 (6 bases). In germline, CDR1 is SGHRS, CDR2 YFSETQ. V was clipped by 2 bases and J by 0 bases, with 9 bases between them. The CDR3 runs 14 residues. The CDR3 coding sequence is TGCGCCAGCAGCTTCTACGGGGGCTCCTACGAGCAGTACTTC. It translates to CASSFYGGSYEQYF.